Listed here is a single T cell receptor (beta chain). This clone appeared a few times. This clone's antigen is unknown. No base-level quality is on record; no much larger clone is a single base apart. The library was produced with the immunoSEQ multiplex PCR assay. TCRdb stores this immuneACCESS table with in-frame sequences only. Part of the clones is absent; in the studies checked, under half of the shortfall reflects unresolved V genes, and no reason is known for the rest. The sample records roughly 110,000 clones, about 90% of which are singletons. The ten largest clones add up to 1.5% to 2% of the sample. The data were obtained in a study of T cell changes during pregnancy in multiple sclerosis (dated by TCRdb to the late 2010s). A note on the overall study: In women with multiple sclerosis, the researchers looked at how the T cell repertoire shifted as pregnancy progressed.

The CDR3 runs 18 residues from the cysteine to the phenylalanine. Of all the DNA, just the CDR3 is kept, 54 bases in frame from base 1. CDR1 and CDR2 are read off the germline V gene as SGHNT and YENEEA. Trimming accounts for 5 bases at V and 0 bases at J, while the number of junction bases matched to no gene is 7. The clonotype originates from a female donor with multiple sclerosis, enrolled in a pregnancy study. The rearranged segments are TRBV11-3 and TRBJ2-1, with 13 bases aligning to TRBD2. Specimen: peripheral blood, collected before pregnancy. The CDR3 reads CASSPFRTSGGSYNEQFF. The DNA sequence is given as TGTGCCAGCAGCCCCTTCCGGACTAGCGGGGGCTCCTACAATGAGCAGTTCTTC.